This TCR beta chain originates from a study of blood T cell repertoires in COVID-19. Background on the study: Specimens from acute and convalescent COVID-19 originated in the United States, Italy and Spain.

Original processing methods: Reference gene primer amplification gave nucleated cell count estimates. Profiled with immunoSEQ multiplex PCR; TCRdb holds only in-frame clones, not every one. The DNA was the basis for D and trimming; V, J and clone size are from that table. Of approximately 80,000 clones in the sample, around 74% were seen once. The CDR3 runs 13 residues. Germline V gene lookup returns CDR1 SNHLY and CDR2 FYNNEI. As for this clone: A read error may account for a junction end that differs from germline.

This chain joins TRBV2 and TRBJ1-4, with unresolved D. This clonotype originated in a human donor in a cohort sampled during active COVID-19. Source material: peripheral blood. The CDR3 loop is CASSEVRHRKTVF. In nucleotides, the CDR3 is TGTGCCAGCAGTGAAGTGCGCCACCGAAAAACGGTTTTT.